The 25 T cell receptor beta chains in this list originate from one sample, sequenced in a study of blood T cell repertoires in COVID-19. Assay: immunoSEQ multiplex PCR; the TCRdb copy retains only in-frame clones and omits some. The sample lists approximately 70,000 clones, roughly 88% occurring once. Material for sequencing was peripheral blood. The source of these receptors is a human donor in a cohort sampled during active COVID-19.

The genes are TRBV4-3 and TRBJ2-5, with 14 bases aligning to TRBD2. The CDR3 spans 16 residues. The germline V gene encodes CDR1 LGHNA and CDR2 YSLEER. With 4 bases clipped from V and 2 bases from J, the junction kept 3 bases outside the gene matches. The CDR3 coding sequence is TGCGCCAGCAGCCCCAGACTAGCGGGGGGGCAAGAGACCCAGTACTTC. It translates to CASSPRLAGGQETQYF.

The gene calls are TRBV19 and TRBJ1-1; D is possibly TRBD1 (6 bases). V was shortened by 4 bases and J by 3 bases, with 12 bases between the two germline ends. Germline lookup yields CDR1 LNHDA and CDR2 SQIVND (reference sequence). The CDR3 sequence is 14 residues long. CDR3 sequence: CASSTQGSHTEAFF. The CDR3 DNA reads as TGTGCCAGTAGTACCCAGGGGTCCCACACTGAAGCTTTCTTT.

This CDR3 reads CASSPGQDRFGNTIYF. CDR3 DNA: TGTGCCAGCAGCCCGGGACAGGATCGTTTTGGAAACACCATATATTTT. This chain links TRBV9 with TRBJ1-3; 8 bases map to TRBD1. Trimming at V came to 4 bases and at J to 3 bases, leaving 9 bases not matched to a gene. Per germline, CDR1 SGDLS and CDR2 YYNGEE. CDR3 size: 16 residues.

CDR3 coding DNA: TGTGCCAGCAGCGCCCGGACTAGCAAATTGGGCACAGATACGCAGTATTTT. Translation gives CASSARTSKLGTDTQYF. The J gene is TRBJ2-3, the V gene TRBV11-2; the match to TRBD2 covers 8 bases. Germline CDR1 and CDR2: SGHAT and FQNNGV. The CDR3 sequence is 17 residues long. J gave up 1 base and V 5 bases, and 11 bases lay outside the gene matches.

The chain joins TRBV15 to TRBJ2-5; D is perhaps TRBD2 (5 bases). Germline V gene data show CDR1 as LNHNV and CDR2 as YYDKDF (reference sequence). The CDR3 is 12 amino acids. Trimming pared 0 bases from V and 9 bases from J, leaving 8 bases between. CDR3 residues: CATSRDSGAQYF. CDR3 sequence (DNA): TGTGCCACCAGCAGAGATTCCGGGGCCCAGTACTTC.

This clone was seen only once. The CDR3 here is CASNKPGTTANAQYF. The CDR3 nucleotides are TGTGCCAGCAACAAACCAGGGACAACCGCAAATGCCCAGTACTTC. The gene calls are TRBV28 and TRBJ2-5; D perhaps matches TRBD1 (6 bases). Per germline, CDR1 MDHEN and CDR2 SYDVKM. V was shortened by 7 bases and J by 9 bases, with 24 bases between the two germline ends. The CDR3 has 15 amino acids.

This chain uses TRBV5-6 with TRBJ2-3, with 11 bases that match TRBD2. Per germline, CDR1 SGHDT and CDR2 YYEEEE. Unmatched junction bases numbered 4, after V lost 4 bases and J lost 0 bases. This CDR3 is 16 amino acids long. The CDR3 sequence: CASSPRTSGSTDTQYF. As DNA, the CDR3 is TGTGCCAGCAGCCCAAGGACTAGCGGGAGCACAGATACGCAGTATTTT. Complete variable domain (other parts from reference TRBV5-6 and TRBJ2-3): DAGVTQSPTHLIKTRGQQVTLRCSPKSGHDTVSWYQQALGQGPQFIFQYYEEEERQRGNFPDRFSGHQFPNYSSELNVNALLLGDSALYLCASSPRTSGSTDTQYFGPGTRLTVL.

The chain is built from TRBV5-6 and TRBJ1-2, with a possible D match to TRBD1 (6 bases). V lost 2 bases and J 4 bases, leaving 12 bases between the germline ends. This CDR3 contains 14 residues. Germline V gives CDR1 SGHDT, CDR2 YYEEEE. CDR3: CASSLNRAGYGYTF. The CDR3 coding sequence is TGTGCCAGCAGCTTAAACAGGGCGGGCTATGGCTACACCTTC.

The CDR3 loop reads CASSLRASGGTSTDTQYF. The DNA of the CDR3 is TGCGCCAGCAGCTTGCGCGCTAGCGGGGGGACTAGCACAGATACGCAGTATTTT. The chain recombines TRBV5-1 with TRBJ2-3; TRBD2 agrees at 11 bases. CDR1 is SGHRS and CDR2 is YFSETQ in the germline V gene. The junction had 7 bases not matched to a gene; V was cut back by 1 base and J by 0 bases. CDR3 size: 18 residues.

DNA for the CDR3: TGTGCCAGAAGCTTAGTCAAGGAGAGCTCCTATAATTCACCCCTCCACTTT. It encodes CARSLVKESSYNSPLHF. The chain links TRBV7-5 to TRBJ1-6. TRBV7-5 is listed as a pseudogene. This CDR3 spans 17 amino acids.

This chain joins TRBV7-2 and TRBJ1-1; the D gene is possibly TRBD1 (5 bases). There are 16 residues in the CDR3. Germline V CDR1 and CDR2: SGHTA, FQGNSA. V dropped 4 bases and J dropped 1 base, with 16 bases sitting between them. CDR3 nucleotides: TGTGCCAGCAGCTCCGAAGGGGTTTGGGGGAACACTGAAGCTTTCTTT. This gives the protein CASSSEGVWGNTEAFF.

V and J are TRBV27 and TRBJ2-4, with 7 bases matching TRBD1. J was trimmed by 6 bases and V by 5 bases; bases with no gene match: 22. Per the germline V gene, CDR1 is MNHEY and CDR2 is SMNVEV (reference sequence). The CDR3 spans 19 residues. This chain's CDR3 is CASSASGTAYGGEGNIQYF. CDR3 sequence (DNA): TGTGCCAGCAGTGCGTCCGGGACAGCGTATGGTGGAGAGGGAAACATTCAGTACTTC.

The rearrangement uses TRBV7-8 and TRBJ2-5, with D tentatively TRBD2 (6 bases). The CDR3 runs 13 residues. Looked up from germline, CDR1 is SGHVS and CDR2 is FQNEAQ. V lost 7 bases, J lost 4 bases, and 13 bases lay in between. The CDR3 region is CASTHIGGETQYF. The CDR3 coding sequence is TGTGCCAGCACTCATATCGGGGGAGAGACCCAGTACTTC.

This chain joins TRBV4-3 and TRBJ1-5; D call uncertain. Trimming pared 4 bases from V and 2 bases from J, leaving 15 bases between. CDR1 and CDR2 (germline): LGHNA, YSLEER. CDR3 length equals 16 residues. The CDR3 region is CASSPTGRVRNQPQHF. CDR3 sequence (DNA): TGCGCCAGCAGCCCGACGGGGAGGGTTCGCAATCAGCCCCAGCATTTT.

CDR3 sequence (DNA): TGTGCCACCAGCAAAAGACAGAGTGTGTTTATTGACGAGCAGTACTTC. Translating gives CATSKRQSVFIDEQYF. The rearrangement uses TRBV15 and TRBJ2-7; D is possibly TRBD1 (5 bases). Deletions cut 4 bases from V and 5 bases from J, with 21 bases between. Per germline, CDR1 LNHNV and CDR2 YYDKDF (reference sequence). This CDR3 is 16 amino acids long. The full variable domain, rest sourced from reference TRBV15 and TRBJ2-7, is DAMVIQNPRYQVTQFGKPVTLSCSQTLNHNVMYWYQQKSSQAPKLLFHYYDKDFNNEADTPDNFQSRRPNTSFCFLDIRSPGLGDTAMYLCATSKRQSVFIDEQYFGPGTRLTVT.

This chain joins TRBV7-9 and TRBJ1-4; D is uncertain. Per germline, CDR1 SEHNR and CDR2 FQNEAQ (reference sequence). Trimming removed 3 bases at V and 4 bases at J, with 12 bases between. The CDR3 consists of 15 residues. This CDR3 reads CASSFSSRLNEKLFF. CDR3 nucleotide sequence: TGTGCCAGCAGCTTTTCTAGCCGGCTTAATGAAAAACTGTTTTTT.

The chain combines TRBV6-5 with TRBJ2-3; D might be TRBD2 (7 bases). V was cut by 5 bases and J by 5 bases, with 11 bases left in between. Germline values: CDR1 MNHEY, CDR2 SVGAGI. CDR3 length: 13 residues. The CDR3 sequence: CASSNREGDTQYF. DNA of the CDR3: TGTGCCAGCAGTAACAGGGAGGGAGATACGCAGTATTTT.

V usage is TRBV3-1 (or the pseudogene TRBV3-2) and J usage is TRBJ1-1; TRBD1 is a possible D gene (5 bases). Germline-derived CDR1 and CDR2 are LGHDT and YNNKEL (reference sequence). The CDR3 is 14 residues long. The V gene lost 2 bases and the J gene lost 1 base, with 8 bases spanning the gap. The CDR3 DNA reads as TGTGCCAGCAGCCAACCTGGACAGAACACTGAAGCTTTCTTT. It specifies CASSQPGQNTEAFF.

J is TRBJ1-2 and V is TRBV19, with 12 bases matching TRBD1. V lost 5 bases to trimming and J lost 7 bases; unmatched junction nucleotides: 17. Germline CDR1 LNHDA, CDR2 SQIVND (reference sequence). The CDR3 extends over 18 amino acids. Here the CDR3 DNA reads TGTGCCAGTAGTTTGAGTGCCCCGGGACAGGGGGCGCCGAGTGGCTACACCTTC. Amino acids: CASSLSAPGQGAPSGYTF.

The gene calls are TRBV24-1 and TRBJ2-5; 7 nucleotides agree with TRBD2. The CDR3 has 13 amino acids. Germline V gene lookup returns CDR1 KGHDR and CDR2 SFDVKD. V shed 8 bases and J 1 base; nucleotides not matched to a gene: 3. The DNA for the CDR3 is TGTGCCACCAAGGCTAGCGGCCAAGAGACCCAGTACTTC. Translation gives CATKASGQETQYF.

This clone was recorded a few times. The V call is TRBV5-4, the J call TRBJ1-2, with 8 positions matching TRBD1. Germline V gene sequence: CDR1 SGHNT, CDR2 YYREEE (reference sequence). The CDR3 is made up of 13 amino acids. Trimming took 1 base from V and 12 from J; bases not matched to a gene: 8. CDR3 DNA: TGTGCCAGCAGCTTGAAGGGACAGGAGATCCACACCTTC. Its translation: CASSLKGQEIHTF.

The chain has TRBV6-5 and TRBJ1-1; D remains ambiguous. Trimming cost V 7 bases and J 0 bases, with 9 bases left between them. Germline lookup yields CDR1 MNHEY and CDR2 SVGAGI. This CDR3 comprises 13 residues. Written as DNA, the CDR3 is TGTGCCAGCACGCGGAGCATGAACACTGAAGCTTTCTTT. As protein: CASTRSMNTEAFF.

The chain links TRBV10-1 to TRBJ2-2, with TRBD1 matching 11 bases. V dropped 2 bases and J dropped 5; count of bases not matched to a gene: 7. The CDR3 spans 17 residues. Per the germline V gene, CDR1 is WNHNN and CDR2 is SYGVQD (reference sequence). The chain's CDR3 is CASSELPGTGGTGELFF. The DNA of the CDR3 is TGCGCCAGCAGTGAGCTCCCCGGGACAGGGGGGACCGGGGAGCTGTTTTTT.

The chain couples TRBV25-1 to TRBJ1-2, with a possible D match to TRBD1 (6 bases). V was clipped by 7 bases and J by 5 bases, with 17 bases between them. Per germline, CDR1 MGHDK and CDR2 SYGVNS. There are 14 residues in the CDR3. CDR3 DNA sequence: TGTGCCAGCACCCCTAACAGGGAATCGTATGGCTACACCTTC. Protein: CASTPNRESYGYTF.

The genes are TRBV10-3 and TRBJ2-7; 7 positions agree with TRBD1. The CDR3 covers 14 residues. Germline CDR1 and CDR2: ENHRY and SYGVKD. V trimming: 5 bases; J trimming: 4 bases; junction bases outside the gene matches: 8. CDR3 residues: CAISSTGTGYEQYF. The DNA of the CDR3 is TGTGCCATCAGTTCGACAGGGACCGGATACGAGCAGTACTTC.